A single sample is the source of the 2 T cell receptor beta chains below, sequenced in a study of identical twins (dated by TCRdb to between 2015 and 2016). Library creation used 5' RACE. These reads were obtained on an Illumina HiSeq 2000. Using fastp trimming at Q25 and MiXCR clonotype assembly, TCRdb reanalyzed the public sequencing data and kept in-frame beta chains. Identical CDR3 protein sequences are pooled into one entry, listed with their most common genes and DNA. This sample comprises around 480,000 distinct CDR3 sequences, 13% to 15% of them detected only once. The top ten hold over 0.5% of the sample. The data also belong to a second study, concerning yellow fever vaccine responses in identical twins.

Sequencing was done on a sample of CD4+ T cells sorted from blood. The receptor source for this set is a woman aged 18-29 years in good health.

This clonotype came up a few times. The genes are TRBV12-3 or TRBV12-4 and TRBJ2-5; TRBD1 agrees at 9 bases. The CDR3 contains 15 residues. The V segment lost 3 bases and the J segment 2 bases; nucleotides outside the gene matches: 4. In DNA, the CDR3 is TGTGCCAGCAGTTTGGACAGGGGCAAACAAGAGACCCAGTACTTC. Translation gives CASSLDRGKQETQYF.

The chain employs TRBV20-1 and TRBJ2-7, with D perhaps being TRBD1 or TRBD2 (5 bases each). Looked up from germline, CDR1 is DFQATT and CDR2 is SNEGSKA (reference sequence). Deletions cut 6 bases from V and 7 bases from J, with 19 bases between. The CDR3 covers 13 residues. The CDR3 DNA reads TGCAGTGCCGGGGACGCCCGGGTGAGGGAGCAGTACTTC. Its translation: CSAGDARVREQYF.